The next 18 T cell receptor beta chains were all read from a single sample in a study of PD-1 blockade in classical Hodgkin lymphoma. Libraries were prepared by immunoSEQ multiplex PCR; TCRdb keeps only in-frame clonotypes and omits some of them. Among about 110,000 clones listed, roughly nine tenths were seen once. With no exception, relapse followed autologous stem cell transplantation in all patients, and brentuximab vedotin exposure varied. Sample: peripheral blood mononuclear cells (PBMCs), taken before the second cycle of nivolumab. The receptors were gathered from a human donor with classical Hodgkin lymphoma.

The chain carries TRBV28 and TRBJ2-1, with 9 bases that match TRBD2. CDR1 is MDHEN and CDR2 is SYDVKM in the germline V gene. The CDR3 sequence is 14 residues long. The ends lost 6 bases at V and 2 bases at J; junction bases unmatched: 2. The CDR3 region has the DNA TGTGCCAGCAGCGTAGCGGGAGCCTACAATGAGCAGTTCTTC. This encodes CASSVAGAYNEQFF.

The gene calls are TRBV7-9 and TRBJ2-3; D gene unclear. Looked up from germline, CDR1 is SEHNR and CDR2 is FQNEAQ (reference sequence). This CDR3 comprises 14 residues. The V and J ends lost 5 bases and 0 bases respectively, with 9 bases between them. The chain's CDR3 is CASSQISSTDTQYF. In DNA, the CDR3 is TGTGCCAGCAGCCAAATCTCAAGCACAGATACGCAGTATTTT.

This clone occurred once. The rearrangement links TRBV6-5 to TRBJ1-2; D is undetermined. V gave up 3 bases and J gave up 4 bases, with 9 bases separating them. Germline loops: CDR1 MNHEY, CDR2 SVGAGI. The CDR3 contains 13 residues. The CDR3 region has the DNA TGTGCCAGCAGTTATTCACCGAGCTATGGCTACACCTTC. Its translation is CASSYSPSYGYTF.

V and J are TRBV6-1 and TRBJ2-7, with D possibly TRBD1 on 5 matching bases. Germline lookup yields CDR1 MNHNS and CDR2 SASEGT. This CDR3 spans 16 amino acids. Trimming removed 2 bases at V and 7 bases at J, with 21 bases between. The CDR3 spells CASSEFVGAGSKEQYF. Here the CDR3 DNA reads TGTGCCAGCAGTGAATTTGTTGGGGCAGGGTCCAAGGAGCAGTACTTC.

The gene calls are TRBV5-4 and TRBJ1-1; no clear D. The CDR3 totals 15 residues. V dropped 4 bases and J dropped 1 base, with 14 bases sitting between them. In germline, CDR1 is SGHNT, CDR2 YYREEE (reference sequence). The CDR3 DNA reads as TGTGCCAGCAGCCCCGGAAGCCGGGGGAACACTGAAGCTTTCTTT. This gives the protein CASSPGSRGNTEAFF.

The chain recombines TRBV6-5 with TRBJ1-1, with D perhaps TRBD1 (5 bases). The CDR3 loop spans 11 amino acids. The ends were cut back, 8 bases at V and 5 bases at J, with 9 bases in the middle. Germline CDR1 MNHEY, CDR2 SVGAGI. The CDR3 protein is CASLQGTEAFF. The CDR3 DNA is TGTGCCAGCCTTCAGGGAACTGAAGCTTTCTTT.

This clone has just a few counts. The J gene is TRBJ2-7, the V gene TRBV30; 7 nucleotides align to TRBD1. Germline V gene sequence: CDR1 GTSNPN, CDR2 SVGIG (reference sequence). The ends lost 1 base at V and 0 bases at J; junction bases unmatched: 6. This CDR3 is 15 amino acids long. CDR3 residues: CAWSEGQLYSYEQYF. In nucleotides, the CDR3 is TGTGCCTGGAGTGAGGGACAGCTATACTCCTACGAGCAGTACTTC.

This chain connects TRBV5-6 to TRBJ2-2, with D unresolved. Germline CDR1 reads SGHDT; CDR2 reads YYEEEE. The CDR3 covers 18 residues. The V gene lost 0 bases and the J gene lost 3 bases, with 18 bases spanning the gap. The CDR3: CASSLGGLLRRDTGELFF. CDR3 sequence (DNA): TGTGCCAGCAGCTTGGGTGGCTTACTGAGGCGTGACACCGGGGAGCTGTTTTTT.

V usage is TRBV12-5 and J usage is TRBJ1-1; D ambiguous. The CDR3 consists of 13 residues. Between the trimmed V and J ends, which lost 6 bases and 0 bases, there was a span of 8 bases. CDR1 LGHNT and CDR2 FRNRAP come from the germline V gene. CDR3 amino acids: CASGPTVNTEAFF. The CDR3 DNA is TGTGCTAGTGGACCGACGGTGAACACTGAAGCTTTCTTT.

J is TRBJ2-1 and V is TRBV4-2, with TRBD2 as a possible D gene (6 bases). Germline values: CDR1 LGHNA, CDR2 YNFKEQ. The CDR3 extends over 14 amino acids. Trimming left V 8 bases short and J 4 bases short, with 15 bases between. This chain's CDR3 is CASRLFSGYNEQFF. The CDR3 nucleotides are TGTGCCAGCCGACTATTTAGCGGTTACAATGAGCAGTTCTTC.

This rearrangement joins TRBV7-9 to TRBJ2-1, with D possibly TRBD2 on 6 matching bases. CDR1 and CDR2 from the germline V gene are SEHNR and FQNEAQ (reference sequence). Trimming removed 5 bases at V and 9 bases at J, with 20 bases between. This CDR3 is built from 15 residues. The CDR3 DNA follows: TGTGCCAGCAGCGCTGAGGTCCCTAGCGTTTCTGAGCAGTTCTTC. As protein: CASSAEVPSVSEQFF.

V is TRBV7-9 and J is TRBJ1-3; maybe TRBD1 (6 bases). This CDR3 is built from 15 residues. Trimming shortened V by 3 bases and J by 3 bases, and 12 bases separated the two germline ends. CDR1 and CDR2 (germline): SEHNR, FQNEAQ (reference sequence). The chain's CDR3 is CASSFAGTYGNTIYF. DNA of the CDR3: TGTGCCAGCAGCTTCGCCGGGACATATGGAAACACCATATATTTT.

This clone was seen only once. The CDR3: CASSGRQLQAEAFF. The CDR3 region has the DNA TGTGCCAGCAGTGGACGACAGCTTCAGGCTGAAGCTTTCTTT. The rearrangement uses TRBV6-5 and TRBJ1-1; a weak D match, TRBD1 (5 bases). The germline CDR1 and CDR2 sequences are MNHEY and SVGAGI. This CDR3 comprises 14 residues. The germline V and J ends were trimmed by 5 bases and 6 bases, with 16 bases remaining between them.

This clone was recorded once. V is TRBV28 and J is TRBJ2-1; 11 bases agree with TRBD2. The J segment lost 8 bases and the V segment lost 6 bases, leaving 12 bases of the junction unmatched. Germline values: CDR1 MDHEN, CDR2 SYDVKM. The CDR3 runs 16 residues. CDR3 in amino acids: CASRFLTSGSGDEQFF. CDR3 nucleotide sequence: TGTGCCAGCAGGTTCCTCACTAGCGGGAGCGGCGATGAGCAGTTCTTC. The variable domain in full, with the rest retrieved from reference TRBV28 and TRBJ2-1, is DVKVTQSSRYLVKRTGEKVFLECVQDMDHENMFWYRQDPGLGLRLIYFSYDVKMKEKGDIPEGYSVSREKKERFSLILESASTNQTSMYLCASRFLTSGSGDEQFFGPGTRLTVL.

The genes are TRBV27 and TRBJ2-7; 9 bases fit TRBD2. The V segment lost 4 bases and the J segment 3 bases; nucleotides outside the gene matches: 7. The length of the CDR3 is 15 residues. CDR1 MNHEY and CDR2 SMNVEV come from the germline V gene (reference sequence). Written as DNA, the CDR3 is TGTGCCAGCAGTTCACTGGGCGGGAGGGACTACGAGCAGTACTTC. Translated: CASSSLGGRDYEQYF.

V usage is TRBV9 and J usage is TRBJ2-1; the D is unclear. Germline CDR1 reads SGDLS; CDR2 reads YYNGEE. There are 13 residues in the CDR3. Deletions cut 3 bases from V and 8 bases from J, with 12 bases between. In DNA form, the CDR3 reads TGTGCCAGCAGCGAGATCCTCGGCGATGAGCAGTTCTTC. Translating gives CASSEILGDEQFF.

The chain has TRBV14 and TRBJ2-5, with D maybe TRBD1 (6 bases). Germline V gene lookup returns CDR1 SGHDN and CDR2 FVKESK. Trimming stripped 0 bases from V and 5 bases from J, with 13 bases between. The length of the CDR3 is 15 residues. The CDR3 loop is CASSQDAGVWETQYF. Written as DNA, the CDR3 is TGTGCCAGCAGCCAAGACGCAGGGGTGTGGGAGACCCAGTACTTC.

This clone was recorded once. This chain links TRBV19 with TRBJ1-5; 7 bases map to TRBD1. The V segment lost 4 bases and the J segment 0 bases; nucleotides outside the gene matches: 12. CDR3 length: 18 residues. Germline CDR1 and CDR2: LNHDA and SQIVND (reference sequence). CDR3 residues: CASSNPPDRRYSNQPQHF. The CDR3 nucleotides read TGTGCCAGTAGTAACCCACCGGACAGGCGATATAGCAATCAGCCCCAGCATTTT.